This TCR beta chain was recovered during a study of identical twins. Healthy Caucasians were all of the donors. Using its own MiXCR run on the 5' RACE reads, TCRdb lists one record per CDR3 protein. Of around 670,000 distinct CDR3 sequences in the sample, approximately 6% were seen once. This clonotype was found many times. Germline V gives CDR1 DFQATT, CDR2 SNEGSKA (reference sequence). The CDR3 consists of 19 residues. Trimming at V came to 0 bases and at J to 3 bases, leaving 13 bases not matched to a gene. Source material: naive T cells sorted from blood. The rearrangement uses TRBV20-1 and TRBJ2-1; TRBD2 agrees at 11 bases. The origin of this receptor is a young man in good health. The CDR3 DNA is TGCAGTGCTAGAGATATAGAGGCCGCTAGCGGGAGGCACTACAATGAGCAGTTCTTC. Translating it yields CSARDIEAASGRHYNEQFF.